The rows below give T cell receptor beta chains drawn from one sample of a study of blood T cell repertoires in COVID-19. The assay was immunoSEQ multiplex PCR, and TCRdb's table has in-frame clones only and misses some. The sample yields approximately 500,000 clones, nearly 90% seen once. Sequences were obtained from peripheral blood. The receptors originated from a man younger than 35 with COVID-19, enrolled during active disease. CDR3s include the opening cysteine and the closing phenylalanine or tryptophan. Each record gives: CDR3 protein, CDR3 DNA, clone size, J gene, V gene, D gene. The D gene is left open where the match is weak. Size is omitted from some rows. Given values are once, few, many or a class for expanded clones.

CASSSYSSGANVLTF | TGTGCCAGTAGTAGCTACAGCTCTGGGGCCAACGTCCTGACTTTC | . | TRBJ2-6 | TRBV19 | .
CASSLSPTVSTEAFF | TGTGCCAGCAGCTTATCCCCGACAGTTAGCACTGAAGCTTTCTTT | . | TRBJ1-1 | TRBV7-8 | .
CASRRDGESEAFF | TGTGCCAGCCGCCGGGATGGGGAATCTGAAGCTTTCTTT | . | TRBJ1-1 | TRBV2 | .
CASSPDRGPYNSPLHF | TGTGCCAGCAGCCCAGACAGGGGACCCTATAATTCACCCCTCCACTTT | . | TRBJ1-6 | TRBV7-9 | TRBD1
CASSPRQGRSGVQPQHF | TGTGCCAGCAGCCCCCGACAGGGAAGGAGTGGGGTCCAGCCCCAGCATTTT | . | TRBJ1-5 | TRBV7-2 | TRBD1
CAISGQINQPQHF | TGTGCCATCAGTGGACAGATTAATCAGCCCCAGCATTTT | . | TRBJ1-5 | TRBV10-3 | .
CASSVGERTGYTF | TGTGCCAGCAGCGTAGGAGAGCGGACTGGCTACACCTTC | . | TRBJ1-2 | TRBV9 | .
CASSYSINEKLFF | TGTGCCAGCAGTTACTCTATTAATGAAAAACTGTTTTTT | . | TRBJ1-4 | TRBV6-5 | .
CASSLLEDREQFF | TGTGCCAGCAGTTTATTGGAGGACCGGGAGCAGTTCTTC | . | TRBJ2-1 | TRBV12-3/TRBV12-4 | .
CASSPGLTNEKLFF | TGCGCCAGCAGCCCAGGGCTTACTAATGAAAAACTGTTTTTT | . | TRBJ1-4 | TRBV5-1 | .
CASQRGANVLTF | TGTGCCAGTCAGCGAGGGGCCAACGTCCTGACTTTC | . | TRBJ2-6 | TRBV2 | .
CASSPTLGLAKNIQYF | TGTGCCAGCAGCCCCACTCTGGGACTAGCCAAAAACATTCAGTACTTC | . | TRBJ2-4 | TRBV7-9 | .
CASSYQYGYTF | TGTGCCAGCAGTTACCAGTATGGCTACACCTTC | . | TRBJ1-2 | TRBV6-6 | .
CASSYSPGQSTPQHF | TGTGCCAGCAGTTACTCACCGGGACAGTCTACGCCCCAGCATTTT | . | TRBJ1-5 | TRBV6-2/TRBV6-3 | TRBD1
CASSLGLAGGKQFF | TGTGCCAGCAGCCTGGGACTAGCGGGAGGAAAGCAGTTCTTC | . | TRBJ2-1 | TRBV11-3 | TRBD2
CASLGTGEQYF | TGTGCCAGCCTGGGGACAGGCGAGCAGTACTTC | . | TRBJ2-7 | TRBV3-1/TRBV3-2 | TRBD1
CASRRTSGGVPNEQFF | TGTGCCAGCCGCCGGACTAGCGGGGGCGTACCTAATGAGCAGTTCTTC | once | TRBJ2-1 | TRBV11-2 | TRBD2
CASSSPGGRYTF | TGTGCCAGCAGTTCACCAGGGGGTCGCTACACCTTC | . | TRBJ1-2 | TRBV28 | TRBD1
CASTILAGDEQYF | TGTGCCAGCACCATTCTAGCAGGGGACGAGCAGTACTTC | . | TRBJ2-7 | TRBV2 | .
CASSSGTFYGYTF | TGTGCCAGCAGCTCCGGGACATTCTATGGCTACACCTTC | . | TRBJ1-2 | TRBV11-2 | .
CASSFGTFSNQPQHF | TGTGCCAGCAGCTTTGGGACTTTTAGCAATCAGCCCCAGCATTTT | . | TRBJ1-5 | TRBV7-8 | .
CASSIDQGDRINSPLHF | TGTGCCAGTAGTATAGATCAAGGGGACAGGATTAATTCACCCCTCCACTTT | . | TRBJ1-6 | TRBV19 | TRBD1
CASSWIGQGVTEAFF | TGTGCCAGCAGTTGGATTGGACAGGGGGTGACTGAAGCTTTCTTT | . | TRBJ1-1 | TRBV6-5 | TRBD1
CASSFKGGDIQYF | TGTGCCAGCAGTTTTAAAGGGGGTGACATTCAGTACTTC | . | TRBJ2-4 | TRBV12-3/TRBV12-4 | .
CASSLANRDKAFF | TGTGCCAGCAGCTTAGCGAACAGAGACAAAGCTTTCTTT | . | TRBJ1-1 | TRBV7-9 | .
CASSLRLAGGHNEQFF | TGTGCCAGCAGCTTACGACTAGCGGGGGGGCACAATGAGCAGTTCTTC | . | TRBJ2-1 | TRBV5-5 | TRBD2
CASSHVMMPESNYGYTF | TGTGCCAGTAGTCATGTAATGATGCCCGAGTCTAACTATGGCTACACCTTC | . | TRBJ1-2 | TRBV19 | .